Listed below are T cell receptor beta chains from one sample, sequenced in a study of blood T cell repertoires in COVID-19. Only in-frame clones appear in the TCRdb table, and some are missing; sequencing was by immunoSEQ multiplex PCR. The sample carries about 46,000 clones, 80% to 90% recorded once. The sequenced material came from peripheral blood. These receptors originate from a woman of 80 years or more with COVID-19, enrolled during active disease. Each CDR3 is given with its conserved first and last residue. The D gene is left open where the match is weak. Clone sizes are given selectively: once, few, many, or a class where the clone is expanded.

d_gene	v_gene	j_gene	abundance	CDR3nt	CDR3aa
TRBD1	TRBV6-5	TRBJ2-2	-	TGTGCCAGCAGTTTACAGGGGGCCATGCCCGGGGAGCTGTTTTTT	CASSLQGAMPGELFF
TRBD2	TRBV7-2	TRBJ2-3	-	TGTGCCAGCAGCTTAGTCGGCGGGGGGGCAACAGATACGCAGTATTTT	CASSLVGGGATDTQYF
-	TRBV5-6	TRBJ1-2	-	TGTGCCAGCAGCAGTATAGACAGAACCTATGGCTACACCTTC	CASSSIDRTYGYTF
-	TRBV5-4	TRBJ2-2	-	TGTGCCAGCAGTTCCCGACCCGGGACTTCCGGGGAGCTGTTTTTT	CASSSRPGTSGELFF
TRBD2	TRBV28	TRBJ2-3	-	TGTGCCAGCAGTTTACCCCGGACTAGCGGGAGGACGAGCACAGATACGCAGTATTTT	CASSLPRTSGRTSTDTQYF
-	TRBV7-6	TRBJ1-3	-	TGTGCCAGCAGCTTCCTCCGGGGTGACAATGGGGACTCTGGAAACACCATATATTTT	CASSFLRGDNGDSGNTIYF
TRBD2	TRBV6-5	TRBJ2-5	-	TGTGCCAGCAGGAAAGGACTAGCTTTTGAGACCCAGTACTTC	CASRKGLAFETQYF
-	TRBV24-1	TRBJ2-2	-	TGTGCCACCAGTGATCCCCGAGGCACCGGGGAGCTGTTTTTT	CATSDPRGTGELFF
TRBD1	TRBV7-2	TRBJ2-7	-	TGTGCCAGCAGCTATCGGGACAGCTCCTACGAGCAGTACTTC	CASSYRDSSYEQYF
-	TRBV7-2	TRBJ2-7	-	TGTGCCAGCAGCCCAGGACTGGAGTCCTACGAGCAGTACTTC	CASSPGLESYEQYF
-	TRBV12-3/TRBV12-4	TRBJ1-3	-	TGTGCCAGCAGTTTGGGAGGCCCAAACACCATATATTTT	CASSLGGPNTIYF
TRBD1	TRBV5-6	TRBJ2-5	few	TGTGCCAGCAGCTTGGAGACAGGGCTCCAAGAGACCCAGTACTTC	CASSLETGLQETQYF
TRBD1	TRBV5-1	TRBJ1-5	-	TGCGCCAGCAGCGGGGAGTGGACGGACAGGGAGAATCAGCCCCAGCATTTT	CASSGEWTDRENQPQHF
-	TRBV28	TRBJ2-7	-	TGTGCCAGCTCCCCCCGAGGGGCGGGAAGTGGGTACGAGCAGTACTTC	CASSPRGAGSGYEQYF
TRBD2	TRBV27	TRBJ2-3	-	TGTGCCAGCAGTTCCCAACCGGGACTAAGCACAGATACGCAGTATTTT	CASSSQPGLSTDTQYF
TRBD2	TRBV7-3	TRBJ2-3	-	TGTGCCAGCAGCTTAGTTTCTAGCGGGAGTACGTCAGATACGCAGTATTTT	CASSLVSSGSTSDTQYF
-	TRBV29-1	TRBJ2-5	-	TGCAGCGTTGGAGTTGCTGAGACCCAGTACTTC	CSVGVAETQYF
TRBD1	TRBV2	TRBJ2-4	-	TGTGCCAGCAGCCACGATCCCGGGACAGGGCGACCTATTCAGTACTTC	CASSHDPGTGRPIQYF
TRBD1	TRBV5-1	TRBJ2-3	-	TGCGCCAGCAGCCTGTTACAGGGGGCTGGGACAGATACGCAGTATTTT	CASSLLQGAGTDTQYF
TRBD2	TRBV19	TRBJ2-1	-	TGTGCCAGTAGTTCCCCCCCCGGGACTAGCGGGACCTACAATGAGCAGTTCTTC	CASSSPPGTSGTYNEQFF
-	TRBV19	TRBJ2-7	-	TGTGCCAGTAGTATTGCGGACACGAGCTCCTACGAGCAGTACTTC	CASSIADTSSYEQYF
-	TRBV28	TRBJ1-4	once	TGTGCCAGCAGCTCACAGGGTTTGGGTGAAAAACTGTTTTTT	CASSSQGLGEKLFF
-	TRBV6-1	TRBJ2-6	-	TGTGCCAGCAGTGATTCCACGAGCTCCAACTCTGGGGCCAACGTCCTGACTTTC	CASSDSTSSNSGANVLTF
TRBD2	TRBV18	TRBJ2-1	-	TGTGCCAGCTCACCTGGCGGGGGGTTTGTCAATGAGCAGTTCTTC	CASSPGGGFVNEQFF
-	TRBV5-4	TRBJ2-6	-	TGTGCCAGCAGATACTCCCGGAGCCCGGGAGTCAACGTCCTGACTTTC	CASRYSRSPGVNVLTF
TRBD1	TRBV5-1	TRBJ1-1	-	TGCGCCAGCAGCTTGTACGGGACAGGGGGCACTGAAGCTTTCTTT	CASSLYGTGGTEAFF